The present TCR beta chain was sequenced within a study of molecular identifiers for immune sequencing clone quantification. Study outcomes and limitations: Reportedly, one cell's Jurkat TCR RNA was detected within 1,200,000 naive CD8 cells.

This clonotype was detected many times. Its cognate antigen is unknown. One entry per CDR3 protein, called by TCRdb with MiXCR from the PCR reads. The table includes under 600,000 distinct CDR3 sequences, roughly 26% detected once. Sequenced sample: naive CD8+ T cells from blood, with Jurkat cell RNA spiked in. Subset defined: FACS-sorted CD8+CD4-CCR7+CD45RA+ naive T cells. This sequence originates from a human donor in good health. Some libraries in this study had Jurkat cell RNA spiked in.

The CDR3, as DNA: TGTGCCAGCGGGGACTCTAGCGGGAGGAGTCATACGCAGTATTTT. This sequence encodes CASGDSSGRSHTQYF. The chain is built from TRBV12-3 or TRBV12-4 and TRBJ2-3; 11 positions agree with TRBD2. Losses at the gene ends were 8 bases for V and 7 bases for J; bases not matched to a gene: 11. The CDR3 covers 15 residues.